This T cell receptor (beta chain) comes out of a study of T-cell reconstitution after alpha-beta-depleted transplantation in children. About this clonotype itself: The antigen remains undetermined.

Germline CDR1 SEHNR, CDR2 FQNEAQ (reference sequence). The CDR3 runs to 13 residues. V lost 1 base and J lost 3, with 6 bases in between. TCRbeta library construction was performed incorporating unique molecular identifiers. TCRdb re-derived calls from the PCR reads in MiXCR, one entry per CDR3 protein. This table holds around 270,000 distinct CDR3 sequences, 9.5% to 13% found once. Regarding the study as a whole: By about two months after transplant, alpha-beta T cells reportedly arose from several hundred graft clones that had expanded. A year had passed since transplant, and T-cell counts and diversity by then came mostly from newly produced T cells.

Here the sequenced sample was PBMCs, taken before TCRalphabeta/CD19-depleted stem cell transplant. The V and J genes are TRBV7-9 and TRBJ1-1; D is uncertain. This receptor was identified in a boy under two years old with acute myeloid leukemia, due to receive a stem cell transplant. In nucleotides, the CDR3 is TGTGCCAGCAGCTTAGTTCCCCACACTGAAGCTTTCTTT. Its translation is CASSLVPHTEAFF.